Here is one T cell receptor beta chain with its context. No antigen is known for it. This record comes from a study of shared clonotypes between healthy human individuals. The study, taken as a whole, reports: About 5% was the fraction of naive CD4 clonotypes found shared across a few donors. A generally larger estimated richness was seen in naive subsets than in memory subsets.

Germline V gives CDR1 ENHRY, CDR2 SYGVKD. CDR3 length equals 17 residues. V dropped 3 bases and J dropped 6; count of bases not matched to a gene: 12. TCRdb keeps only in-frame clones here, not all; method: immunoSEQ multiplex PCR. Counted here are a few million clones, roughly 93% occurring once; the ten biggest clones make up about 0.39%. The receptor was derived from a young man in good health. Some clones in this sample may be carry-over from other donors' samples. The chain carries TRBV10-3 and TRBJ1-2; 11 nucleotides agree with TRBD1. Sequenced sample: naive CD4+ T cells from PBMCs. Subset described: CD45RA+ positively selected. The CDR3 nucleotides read TGTGCCATCAGTGACGAGGACAGGGGGCGTCAGATTAATGGCTACACCTTC. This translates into CAISDEDRGRQINGYTF.